Detailed here is one T cell receptor beta chain. The length of the CDR3 is 15 residues. Trimming left V 6 bases short and J 0 bases short, with 17 bases between. Germline CDR1 and CDR2: SQVTM and ANQGSEA. Using a J-beta primer mix together with a sample-barcoded 5' primer, a second PCR was run for roughly 6 to 12 cycles. MiXCR, run by TCRdb on the 5' RACE reads, gives a single entry per CDR3 protein. The table has hundreds of thousands of distinct CDR3 sequences, 58% seen once; the top ten hold about 20%. The sample comes from a study of blood T cells in healthy people across ages. The chain uses TRBV29-1 and TRBJ1-2; D call uncertain. Sample: blood. This receptor was taken from a man aged 30-40 years in good health. The CDR3: CSVWEGSSANYGYTF. CDR3 DNA sequence: TGCAGCGTGTGGGAGGGCTCATCCGCTAACTATGGCTACACCTTC.